This T cell receptor beta chain was sequenced in a study of pediatric ulcerative colitis. Findings of the study overall: Acute severe colitis showed lower rectal diversity from clonal expansions.

This clone occurred once. The antigen is not known. Germline V lookup: CDR1 MNHNS, CDR2 SASEGT. The CDR3 consists of 15 residues. V lost 6 bases and J lost 4, with 15 bases in between. The assay was run at survey level. Sequencing used immunoSEQ multiplex PCR; TCRdb keeps in-frame clones, though not all of them. There are tens of thousands of clones in the sample; 85% to 90% occur only once, and approximately 1.5% lies in the top ten. This receptor was obtained from a boy younger than 18 who was a control in a study of pediatric ulcerative colitis. The sample was blood. The rearrangement joins TRBV6-1 to TRBJ2-2; D may be TRBD1 (5 bases). The CDR3 DNA follows: TGTGCCAGCAGGTTCCAACACAGGTTCACCGGGGAGCTGTTTTTT. Amino acid sequence: CASRFQHRFTGELFF.